Below, 22 T cell receptor beta chains from the same sample are listed, as sequenced in a study of early T cells in non-severe SARS-CoV-2 infection. MiXCR, applied by TCRdb to the 5' RACE reads, yields one record per CDR3 protein. The sample includes almost 85,000 distinct CDR3 sequences, 12% of them seen just once. What was sequenced was whole blood. Every receptor here comes from an adult who was a healthcare worker with PCR-confirmed SARS-CoV-2 infection or an uninfected control (not recorded which).

This clonotype was seen repeatedly, ten times or more. The V gene is TRBV20-1, the J gene TRBJ1-2; possible D gene TRBD1, 5 bases. CDR1 is DFQATT, CDR2 SNEGSKA, per germline (reference sequence). The CDR3 is made up of 12 amino acids. Trimming stripped 0 bases from V and 8 bases from J, with 10 bases between. CDR3 DNA: TGCAGTGCTAGAGATCCAGGGATGGGCTACACCTTC. Its protein product is CSARDPGMGYTF.

The V call is TRBV30, the J call TRBJ2-7; D might be TRBD1 (6 bases). Germline V gives CDR1 GTSNPN, CDR2 SVGIG (reference sequence). V was trimmed by 4 bases and J by 9 bases, leaving 16 bases between them. The CDR3 runs 12 residues. CDR3 protein: CAWTSGQITQYF. DNA of the CDR3: TGTGCCTGGACCTCAGGACAGATAACGCAGTACTTC. Using reference TRBV30 and TRBJ2-7 for the parts outside the CDR3, the full variable domain is SQTIHQWPATLVQPVGSPLSLECTVEGTSNPNLYWYRQAAGRGLQLLFYSVGIGQISSEVPQNLSASRPQDRQFILSSKKLLLSDSGFYLCAWTSGQITQYFGPGTRLTVT.

This clonotype was counted many times. This chain connects TRBV29-1 to TRBJ1-1, with D unclear. V lost 4 bases and J 2 bases, leaving 14 bases between the germline ends. The V gene's germline CDR1 is SQVTM and CDR2 ANQGSEA. This CDR3 comprises 14 residues. This CDR3 is CSVGNTLGNTEAFF. The CDR3 DNA follows: TGCAGCGTTGGGAACACCCTAGGAAACACTGAAGCTTTCTTT.

This clonotype was detected ten times or more. In nucleotides, the CDR3 is TGTGCCATCAGTACCTTGACGCTGCCCCTAGCTGGCTACACCTTC. It encodes CAISTLTLPLAGYTF. The chain couples TRBV10-3 to TRBJ1-2; D gene uncertain. CDR3 length: 15 residues. Germline assignment: CDR1 ENHRY and CDR2 SYGVKD. V was clipped by 5 bases and J by 7 bases, with 20 bases between them.

This clonotype has a count of ten or more. The V gene is TRBV12-3 or TRBV12-4, the J gene TRBJ2-5; perhaps TRBD1 as D (5 bases). V lost 7 bases and J lost 5, with 17 bases in between. This CDR3 comprises 14 residues. CDR3 sequence (DNA): TGTGCCAGCACCCCCTTCGCAGGGCACGAGACCCAGTACTTC. This sequence encodes CASTPFAGHETQYF.

The CDR3 sequence is CASSSPGTGSTDTQYF. For the CDR3, the DNA is TGCGCCAGCAGCTCCCCCGGGACAGGCAGCACAGATACGCAGTATTTT. This chain connects TRBV5-1 to TRBJ2-3, with TRBD1 matching 8 bases. Per the germline V gene, CDR1 is SGHRS and CDR2 is YFSETQ. The CDR3 loop spans 16 amino acids. V shed 3 bases, J shed 0 bases, and the junction held 6 bases outside the gene matches.

This clonotype was counted at least ten times. The J gene is TRBJ2-1, the V gene TRBV19; D uncertain. Trimming stripped 3 bases from V and 7 bases from J, with 10 bases between. Looked up from germline, CDR1 is LNHDA and CDR2 is SQIVND (reference sequence). The CDR3 runs to 13 residues. CDR3: CASSMIVGNEQFF. The CDR3 region has the DNA TGTGCCAGTAGTATGATCGTGGGGAATGAGCAGTTCTTC. Based on the CDR3 plus reference TRBV19 and TRBJ2-1, the full variable domain is DGGITQSPKYLFRKEGQNVTLSCEQNLNHDAMYWYRQDPGQGLRLIYYSQIVNDFQKGDIAEGYSVSREKKESFPLTVTSAQKNPTAFYLCASSMIVGNEQFFGPGTRLTVL.

This clonotype was counted only a few times. The chain uses TRBV29-1 and TRBJ2-5, with D unclear. V shed 3 bases and J shed 2 bases, with 13 bases lying between them. The germline gives CDR1 SQVTM, CDR2 ANQGSEA. CDR3 length: 14 residues. The CDR3 DNA reads TGCAGCGTTGACTTCACCGTCGGGCAAGAGACCCAGTACTTC. Translating it yields CSVDFTVGQETQYF.

This clonotype was observed many times. The chain uses TRBV7-9 and TRBJ1-2, with D possibly being TRBD1 (5 bases). The CDR3 has 14 residues. V dropped 4 bases and J dropped 4 bases, with 13 bases sitting between them. Germline assignment: CDR1 SEHNR and CDR2 FQNEAQ (reference sequence). CDR3 loop: CASSSTGTAYGYTF. In DNA form, the CDR3 reads TGTGCCAGCAGCTCCACCGGGACGGCCTATGGCTACACCTTC.

This clonotype was found a few times. The chain recombines TRBV6-2 or TRBV6-3 with TRBJ1-6; D gene unclear. Trimming removed 4 bases at V and 6 bases at J, with 7 bases between. Germline V gene data show CDR1 as MNHEY and CDR2 as SVGEGT. CDR3 length: 13 residues. The CDR3 region has the DNA TGTGCCAGCAGTTCCTACAGTAATTCACCCCTCCACTTT. This translates into CASSSYSNSPLHF.

The sample holds many counts of this clonotype. Here the CDR3 DNA reads TGTGCCAGCAGTTCGGACAGGGCGTATGGCTACACCTTC. Protein: CASSSDRAYGYTF. The chain combines TRBV3-1 with TRBJ1-2; 8 nucleotides line up with TRBD1. Germline-derived CDR1 and CDR2 are LGHDT and YNNKEL (reference sequence). The trim removed 6 bases at V and 5 bases at J, leaving 5 bases unmatched. This CDR3 region has 13 residues.

A few counts support this clonotype. The chain combines TRBV3-1 with TRBJ1-1; 9 bases line up with TRBD1. This CDR3 is 14 amino acids long. Trimming took 3 bases from V and 3 from J; bases not matched to a gene: 2. Germline CDR1 is LGHDT and CDR2 is YNNKEL (reference sequence). The DNA for the CDR3 is TGTGCCAGCAGCCAGAGGGACAGGGACACTGAAGCTTTCTTT. It is translated as CASSQRDRDTEAFF.

This clonotype was found many times. Compared with germline, one end of the junction differs, possibly owing to a read error. The CDR3 is CASSYSENTIYF. CDR3 coding DNA: TGTGCCAGCAGTTACTCTGAAAACACCATATATTTT. This chain connects TRBV12-3 or TRBV12-4 to TRBJ1-3, with D unclear. There are 12 residues in the CDR3.

In this sample, this clonotype turned up a few times. This sequence joins TRBV27 and TRBJ1-3, with unresolved D. The germline CDR1 and CDR2 sequences are MNHEY and SMNVEV (reference sequence). Deletions cut 5 bases from V and 4 bases from J, with 15 bases between. The CDR3 totals 15 residues. For the CDR3, the DNA is TGTGCCAGCAGTCTCACTCCAAGGCTCGGAAACACCATATATTTT. Amino acid sequence: CASSLTPRLGNTIYF.

This clonotype was counted at least ten times. The rearrangement links TRBV10-3 to TRBJ1-1, with TRBD1 matching 9 bases. Germline assignment: CDR1 ENHRY and CDR2 SYGVKD. J lost 1 base, V lost 5 bases, and 5 bases had no gene match. This CDR3 region has 15 residues. CDR3 loop: CAISPSTGGNTEAFF. In DNA form, the CDR3 reads TGTGCCATCAGTCCATCGACAGGGGGGAACACTGAAGCTTTCTTT.

This clonotype was observed many times. The chain is built from TRBV7-9 and TRBJ2-4; no clear D. V shed 0 bases and J shed 7 bases, with 16 bases lying between them. This CDR3 comprises 16 residues. CDR1 and CDR2 (germline): SEHNR, FQNEAQ (reference sequence). The CDR3 DNA sequence: TGTGCCAGCAGCTTAGCGCTTGGGAATGCGCGTAACATTCAGTACTTC. Translated, it gives CASSLALGNARNIQYF.

This clonotype was picked up many times. This sequence joins TRBV7-3 and TRBJ2-3; 8 bases align to TRBD2. This CDR3 spans 13 amino acids. The junction had 1 base not matched to a gene; V was cut back by 0 bases and J by 8 bases. CDR1 is SGHTA, CDR2 FQGTGA, per germline. CDR3 amino acids: CASSLTGTSTQYF. For the CDR3, the DNA is TGTGCCAGCAGCTTAACAGGGACTAGTACGCAGTATTTT.

This clonotype was observed a handful of times. The chain joins TRBV29-1 to TRBJ2-4; either TRBD1 or TRBD2 may supply D (5 bases each). This CDR3 has 12 residues. Germline CDR1 is SQVTM and CDR2 is ANQGSEA. Trimming removed 5 bases at V and 5 bases at J, with 10 bases between. The CDR3 DNA is TGCAGCGTTCGGGTGGGGGAAAACATTCAGTACTTC. Protein sequence: CSVRVGENIQYF.

In this sample, this clonotype turned up a few times. The chain uses TRBV5-4 and TRBJ2-2; tentative D call: TRBD2 (6 bases). Germline V lookup: CDR1 SGHNT, CDR2 YYREEE (reference sequence). The CDR3 runs 14 residues. The V end lost 4 bases, the J end lost 8 bases, and 15 bases lay between the germline ends. The CDR3 reads CASSREPHTGELFF. As DNA, the CDR3 is TGTGCCAGCAGCCGGGAGCCACATACTGGGGAGCTGTTTTTT.

This clonotype has ten or more counts. The chain links TRBV11-2 to TRBJ2-3; 7 bases match TRBD1. The junction had 12 bases not matched to a gene; V was cut back by 5 bases and J by 7 bases. Germline CDR1 is SGHAT and CDR2 is FQNNGV. The CDR3 is 15 residues long. The CDR3 bases are TGTGCCAGCAGCCTAGCTAAAGGGGGCGCACATACGCAGTATTTT. Amino acids: CASSLAKGGAHTQYF.

Details on this clonotype: The junction departs from germline at one end; a sequencing error may be responsible. The chain has TRBV29-1 and TRBJ2-3, with 8 nucleotides matching TRBD2. Germline V CDR1 and CDR2: SQVTM, ANQGSEA. This CDR3 has 12 residues. CDR3 protein: CSVEDPGTSEDF. CDR3 nucleotide sequence: TGCAGCGTTGAAGATCCTGGGACTAGTGAGGATTTT.

Within the sample, this clonotype is medium-sized. The rearrangement links TRBV29-1 to TRBJ2-3; TRBD1 or TRBD2 may be the D gene (5 bases each). Germline values: CDR1 SQVTM, CDR2 ANQGSEA. V was shortened by 1 base and J by 0 bases, with 5 bases between the two germline ends. The CDR3 is 13 amino acids. CDR3 sequence (DNA): TGCAGCGTTGAAGGGGGGAGCACAGATACGCAGTATTTT. As protein: CSVEGGSTDTQYF.